The clone carrying this T cell receptor beta chain was detected a few times. The antigen remains unidentified. These data originate in a study of regulatory T cells in long-lasting Graves disease. About the research overall: By definition, persistent Graves' disease involved antithyroid drugs for over 5 years alongside positive TSH receptor antibodies. Notes on the study in general: Favoring TRBV28, TRBJ1-2 and TRBJ2-5 was a feature seen in persistent disease. Persistent patients had more shared public clonotypes (approximately 2,700) than new patients (around 950). Rather than thyroid tissue, only peripheral blood underwent study.

Building the TCR beta libraries relied on iRepertoire HTBI primers, and CDR3 regions underwent Arm-PCR. MiXCR was run by TCRdb on the multiplex PCR reads, yielding one entry per CDR3 protein. This sample carries 650,000 to 700,000 distinct CDR3 sequences, around 30% of them seen once, and the ten largest clones take about 40%. Described time point: persistent/refractory GD, antithyroid drugs over 5 years with positive TRAb. The TCR library was made from RNA extracted from PBMCs. Trimming stripped 6 bases from V and 1 base from J, with 10 bases between. The CDR3 consists of 14 residues. Sequencing was performed on peripheral blood mononuclear cells (PBMCs), taken when the disease was refractory, from a patient treated with antithyroid drugs. The sequence came from a female donor with Graves disease. The genes are TRBV12-3 or TRBV12-4 and TRBJ1-5; D is perhaps TRBD1 (6 bases). The chain's CDR3 is CASRDGQSNQPQHF. The CDR3 region has the DNA TGTGCCAGCAGGGACGGACAGAGCAATCAGCCCCAGCATTTT.